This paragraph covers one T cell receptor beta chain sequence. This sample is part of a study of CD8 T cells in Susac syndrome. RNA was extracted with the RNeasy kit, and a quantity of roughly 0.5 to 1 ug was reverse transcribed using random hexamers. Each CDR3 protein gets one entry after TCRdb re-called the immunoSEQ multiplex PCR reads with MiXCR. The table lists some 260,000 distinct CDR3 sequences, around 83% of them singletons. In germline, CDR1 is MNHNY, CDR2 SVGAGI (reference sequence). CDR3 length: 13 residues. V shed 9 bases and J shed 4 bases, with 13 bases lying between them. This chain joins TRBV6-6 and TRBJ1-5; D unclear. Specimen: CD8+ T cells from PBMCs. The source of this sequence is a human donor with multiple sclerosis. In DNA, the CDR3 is TGTGCCAGGAAAGCGCTAGATAATCAGCCCCAGCATTTT. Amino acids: CARKALDNQPQHF.